These 28 T cell receptor beta chains came from one sample sequenced in a study of cytotoxic CD8 clonotypes in ibrutinib-treated CLL. Repertoires were generated with immunoSEQ multiplex PCR, while TCRdb's copy carries only in-frame clones and drops some. The sample yields around 310,000 clones, around four fifths seen once. The sequencing here drew on PBMCs, taken before ibrutinib treatment. The source is a human donor with chronic lymphocytic leukemia.

This clone was picked up one time. The rearrangement links TRBV4-1 to TRBJ2-1; a weak D match, TRBD2 (5 bases). The CDR3 contains 15 residues. From germline, CDR1 is MGHRA and CDR2 YSYEKL. V lost 1 base and J lost 1, with 8 bases in between. For the CDR3, the DNA is TGCGCCAGCAGCCAAGGGTGGGAGTCCTACAATGAGCAGTTCTTC. Amino acids: CASSQGWESYNEQFF.

The CDR3 DNA sequence: TGTGCCAGCAGCTTAACGGCCGACCGGACAGGCACATCAACTAATGAAAAACTGTTTTTT. Translation gives CASSLTADRTGTSTNEKLFF. The chain carries TRBV7-3 and TRBJ1-4, with 7 nucleotides matching TRBD1. The CDR3 is made up of 20 amino acids. CDR1 SGHTA and CDR2 FQGTGA come from the germline V gene. V shed 0 bases and J 0 bases; nucleotides not matched to a gene: 13.

The rearrangement links TRBV19 to TRBJ1-2, with TRBD1 matching 7 bases. Germline V CDR1 and CDR2: LNHDA, SQIVND (reference sequence). The CDR3 spans 14 residues. The J segment lost 4 bases and the V segment lost 4 bases, leaving 6 bases of the junction unmatched. The chain's CDR3 is CASSTKDRFYGYTF. The CDR3, as DNA: TGTGCCAGTAGTACAAAGGACAGGTTCTATGGCTACACCTTC.

V and J are TRBV7-2 and TRBJ1-5; 7 positions agree with TRBD1. This CDR3 has 15 amino acids. Trimming at V came to 2 bases and at J to 0 bases, leaving 1 base not matched to a gene. Per germline, CDR1 SGHTA and CDR2 FQGNSA. In DNA, the CDR3 is TGTGCCAGCAGCTTAAGACAGGGTAGCAATCAGCCCCAGCATTTT. Amino acids: CASSLRQGSNQPQHF.

This rearrangement joins TRBV5-4 to TRBJ2-5; no clear D gene. Per the germline V gene, CDR1 is SGHNT and CDR2 is YYREEE (reference sequence). The CDR3 is 13 residues long. The ends were cut back, 0 bases at V and 3 bases at J, with 6 bases in the middle. This CDR3 reads CASSLGREETQYF. DNA of the CDR3: TGTGCCAGCAGCTTGGGGCGAGAAGAGACCCAGTACTTC. Full variable domain (missing parts from reference TRBV5-4 and TRBJ2-5): ETGVTQSPTHLIKTRGQQVTLRCSSQSGHNTVSWYQQALGQGPQFIFQYYREEENGRGNFPPRFSGLQFPNYSSELNVNALELDDSALYLCASSLGREETQYFGPGTRLLVL.

The chain couples TRBV11-2 to TRBJ1-2, with TRBD1 as a possible D gene (5 bases). Trimming left V 5 bases short and J 8 bases short, with 21 bases between. Germline CDR1 and CDR2: SGHAT and FQNNGV. CDR3 length equals 15 residues. CDR3 DNA sequence: TGTGCCAGCAGCGCTATACAGGAACTTAATAGGGGCTACACCTTC. Protein: CASSAIQELNRGYTF.

The DNA of the CDR3 is TGCGCCAGCAGCCAAGATCTTTCAGAGTGGGGGTTGAAGTTCTTC. It translates to CASSQDLSEWGLKFF. The chain has TRBV4-1 and TRBJ2-1; D may match TRBD1 or TRBD2 (5 bases each). CDR3 length: 15 residues. Germline CDR1 and CDR2: MGHRA and YSYEKL. The V end lost 0 bases, the J end lost 14 bases, and 20 bases lay between the germline ends.

The chain carries TRBV5-6 and TRBJ1-5; D unresolved. The CDR3 loop spans 16 amino acids. The V end was cut by 1 base, the J end by 0 bases, with 11 bases between. The V gene's germline CDR1 is SGHDT and CDR2 YYEEEE. For the CDR3, the DNA is TGTGCCAGCAGCTTGTTTCCAGCCGGTAGCAATCAGCCCCAGCATTTT. Translated: CASSLFPAGSNQPQHF.

V usage is TRBV7-8 and J usage is TRBJ2-7; D not certain. The CDR3 runs to 10 residues. The ends were cut back, 8 bases at V and 4 bases at J, with 6 bases in the middle. The V gene's germline CDR1 is SGHVS and CDR2 FQNEAQ. The CDR3 sequence is CASRKYEQYF. Written as DNA, the CDR3 is TGTGCCAGCCGGAAGTACGAGCAGTACTTC.

This clone was found a few times. In the same sample, other DNA sequences code for this CDR3. This sequence joins TRBV9 and TRBJ2-1, with TRBD2 identical over 8 bases. Germline V CDR1 and CDR2: SGDLS, YYNGEE. CDR3 length: 15 amino acids. Trimming at V came to 0 bases and at J to 4 bases, leaving 3 bases not matched to a gene. CDR3 protein: CASSVGLAGYNEQFF. CDR3 nucleotides: TGTGCCAGCAGCGTAGGCCTAGCGGGTTACAATGAGCAGTTCTTC.

V is TRBV18 and J is TRBJ1-1; 8 nucleotides align to TRBD1. Germline-derived CDR1 and CDR2 are KGHSH and LQKENI. V dropped 5 bases and J dropped 3; count of bases not matched to a gene: 5. The CDR3 has 14 residues. The CDR3 region has the DNA TGTGCCAGCTCAAAAAAACAGGGGGACACTGAAGCTTTCTTT. It codes for CASSKKQGDTEAFF.

This clone was counted between two and nine times. V is TRBV11-2 and J is TRBJ2-3; D perhaps matches TRBD1 (5 bases). The CDR3 length is 15 residues. Germline CDR1 SGHAT, CDR2 FQNNGV. V lost 5 bases, J lost 8 bases, and 20 bases lay in between. CDR3 protein: CASSARWSQGGTQYF. CDR3 nucleotide sequence: TGTGCCAGCAGCGCGAGGTGGTCCCAGGGTGGTACGCAGTATTTT.

The sample holds a few counts of this clone. The V call is TRBV5-1, the J call TRBJ1-2, with D perhaps TRBD1 (6 bases). Germline V gives CDR1 SGHRS, CDR2 YFSETQ. Trimming cost V 4 bases and J 3 bases, with 13 bases left between them. There are 14 residues in the CDR3. Here the CDR3 reads CASSTSDSYYGYTF. CDR3 nucleotides: TGCGCCAGCAGCACCTCGGACAGCTACTATGGCTACACCTTC.

The chain links TRBV19 to TRBJ2-2; D ambiguous. Germline V gene data show CDR1 as LNHDA and CDR2 as SQIVND (reference sequence). The CDR3 loop spans 16 amino acids. V lost 6 bases and J 9 bases, leaving 23 bases between the germline ends. DNA for the CDR3: TGTGCCAGTAGCCCCAGTAGGTTTCTCATGCCCAGGGAGCTGTTTTTT. This gives the protein CASSPSRFLMPRELFF.

The sample holds a few counts of this clone. V is TRBV27 and J is TRBJ2-1; TRBD2 agrees at 11 bases. The CDR3 consists of 16 residues. The V and J ends lost 10 bases and 0 bases, in that order; junction bases with no gene match: 8. Looked up from germline, CDR1 is MNHEY and CDR2 is SMNVEV (reference sequence). The CDR3 protein is CATRASGRYSYNEQFF. In nucleotides, the CDR3 is TGTGCCACGCGGGCTAGCGGGAGGTACTCCTACAATGAGCAGTTCTTC.

The rearrangement uses TRBV6-5 and TRBJ1-3; no clear D. This CDR3 is built from 12 residues. Germline V gives CDR1 MNHEY, CDR2 SVGAGI. V shed 2 bases and J shed 3 bases, with 2 bases lying between them. The CDR3 nucleotides are TGTGCCAGCAGTTACGGTGGAAACACCATATATTTT. Translation: CASSYGGNTIYF.

This clone was seen once. This sequence joins TRBV28 and TRBJ1-1; no firm D call. This CDR3 has 14 residues. The germline V gene has CDR1 MDHEN and CDR2 SYDVKM. Trimming removed 1 base from V and 1 base from J, with 7 bases in between. CDR3 DNA sequence: TGTGCCAGCAGTTTATCCGACAAGAACACTGAAGCTTTCTTT. Encoded protein: CASSLSDKNTEAFF.

The chain couples TRBV28 to TRBJ2-7; D might be TRBD1 (6 bases). Germline V gene data show CDR1 as MDHEN and CDR2 as SYDVKM. The CDR3 spans 13 residues. Between the trimmed V and J ends, which lost 9 bases and 0 bases, there was a span of 12 bases. The CDR3 loop is CASGQPSSYEQYF. CDR3 nucleotide sequence: TGTGCCAGTGGACAGCCGAGCTCCTACGAGCAGTACTTC. Supplemented by reference TRBV28 and TRBJ2-7, the full variable domain reads DVKVTQSSRYLVKRTGEKVFLECVQDMDHENMFWYRQDPGLGLRLIYFSYDVKMKEKGDIPEGYSVSREKKERFSLILESASTNQTSMYLCASGQPSSYEQYFGPGTRLTVT.

The rearrangement joins TRBV5-8 to TRBJ1-5, with D uncertain. Deletions cut 4 bases from V and 1 base from J, with 15 bases between. Germline CDR1 is SGHTS and CDR2 is YDEGEE. This CDR3 has 16 residues. In DNA form, the CDR3 reads TGTGCCAGCAGCCGTTCCGTTGGGGTAAGCAATCAGCCCCAGCATTTT. Protein product: CASSRSVGVSNQPQHF.

This rearrangement joins TRBV11-2 to TRBJ2-7; D might be TRBD1 or TRBD2, each matching 5 bases. The length of the CDR3 is 13 residues. The V end was cut by 5 bases, the J end by 2 bases, with 10 bases between. CDR1 is SGHAT and CDR2 is FQNNGV in the germline V gene. The CDR3, as DNA: TGTGCCAGCAGCACCGGGACCGCCTACGAGCAGTACTTC. Its translation: CASSTGTAYEQYF.

This chain joins TRBV28 and TRBJ2-7; TRBD1 aligns across 7 bases. This CDR3 comprises 15 residues. The V gene end was trimmed by 6 bases and the J gene end by 4 bases; junction bases not matched to a gene: 12. Germline V gene sequence: CDR1 MDHEN, CDR2 SYDVKM. The CDR3 coding sequence is TGTGCCAGCAGCAAAGACAGGGAAAGAGGATACGAGCAGTACTTC. Translating it yields CASSKDRERGYEQYF.

The chain has TRBV7-2 and TRBJ2-1, with D possibly being TRBD1 (6 bases). The V end lost 2 bases, the J end lost 10 bases, and 12 bases lay between the germline ends. The CDR3 extends over 13 amino acids. Germline V gives CDR1 SGHTA, CDR2 FQGNSA. The CDR3 loop is CASSLYSQGEQFF. The DNA for the CDR3 is TGTGCCAGCAGCTTATATTCGCAGGGGGAGCAGTTCTTC.

The rearrangement links TRBV5-5 to TRBJ1-2, with no clear D. The CDR3 has 18 residues. Germline V gene sequence: CDR1 SGHKS, CDR2 YYEKEE (reference sequence). V lost 4 bases and J lost 8, with 30 bases in between. Written as DNA, the CDR3 is TGTGCCAGCAGCCCGGATGGGTTTACGACCGTTACGTTCTGGGGCTACACCTTC. Translating gives CASSPDGFTTVTFWGYTF. Based on the CDR3 plus reference TRBV5-5 and TRBJ1-2, the full variable domain is DAGVTQSPTHLIKTRGQQVTLRCSPISGHKSVSWYQQVLGQGPQFIFQYYEKEERGRGNFPDRFSARQFPNYSSELNVNALLLGDSALYLCASSPDGFTTVTFWGYTFGSGTRLTVV.

The J gene is TRBJ2-7, the V gene TRBV6-6, with unresolved D. Trimming pared 8 bases from V and 3 bases from J, leaving 8 bases between. CDR1 and CDR2 (germline): MNHNY, SVGAGI (reference sequence). This CDR3 is built from 11 residues. CDR3 DNA: TGTGCCAGCGCCCTCGGCTACGAGCAGTACTTC. Protein: CASALGYEQYF.

This chain links TRBV18 with TRBJ2-7; the D is unclear. V was pared by 6 bases and J by 2 bases, with 8 bases between. The CDR3 consists of 12 residues. Germline values: CDR1 KGHSH, CDR2 LQKENI. The CDR3 is CASSSGAYEQYF. DNA of the CDR3: TGTGCCAGCTCGTCTGGGGCCTACGAGCAGTACTTC.

This chain uses TRBV11-2 with TRBJ1-2; D is undetermined. V lost 4 bases and J lost 5, with 20 bases in between. CDR3 size: 16 residues. From germline, CDR1 is SGHAT and CDR2 FQNNGV. The CDR3 coding sequence is TGTGCCAGCAGCTCCCTGAAGGATTGGCGGAAATATGGCTACACCTTC. Translated, it gives CASSSLKDWRKYGYTF.

The chain is built from TRBV5-6 and TRBJ2-1, with D possibly matching TRBD2 (7 bases). Trimming removed 4 bases from V and 0 bases from J, with 17 bases in between. Germline assignment: CDR1 SGHDT and CDR2 YYEEEE. The CDR3 sequence is 17 residues long. In nucleotides, the CDR3 is TGTGCCAGCAGCGGCGACAGGAGGACTAGCTCCTACAATGAGCAGTTCTTC. Translated: CASSGDRRTSSYNEQFF. The entire variable domain, with the rest obtained from reference TRBV5-6 and TRBJ2-1, is as follows: DAGVTQSPTHLIKTRGQQVTLRCSPKSGHDTVSWYQQALGQGPQFIFQYYEEEERQRGNFPDRFSGHQFPNYSSELNVNALLLGDSALYLCASSGDRRTSSYNEQFFGPGTRLTVL.

The V gene is TRBV15, the J gene TRBJ2-6; the D gene could be TRBD1 or TRBD2 (5 bases each). Trimming removed 3 bases from V and 2 bases from J, with 14 bases in between. The CDR3 is made up of 17 amino acids. The germline gives CDR1 LNHNV, CDR2 YYDKDF (reference sequence). CDR3 DNA: TGTGCCACCAGCAGTGGGGGAATTGGGCCTGGGGCCAACGTCCTGACTTTC. Its translation: CATSSGGIGPGANVLTF.